Below, 7 T cell receptor beta chains from the same sample are listed, as sequenced in a study of T cells in Graves' hyperthyroidism and ophthalmopathy. Amplified TCR beta CDR3 regions derived from RNA transcripts. The study used the HTBI primer set for a first-round RT-PCR of the TCR CDR3. Via MiXCR, TCRdb re-called the multiplex PCR reads, giving one row per CDR3 protein. The sample has roughly 580,000 distinct CDR3 sequences, about 15% seen once; the top ten hold approximately 5.7%. The source material was blood. The origin of the receptors is a woman younger than 45 with Graves' hyperthyroidism that later progressed to Graves' ophthalmopathy.

This clonotype came up many times. This chain joins TRBV19 and TRBJ1-5; D remains ambiguous. The CDR3 covers 14 residues. Germline V gene lookup returns CDR1 LNHDA and CDR2 SQIVND (reference sequence). Trimming took off 1 base at V and 2 bases at J, with 6 bases between the two ends. The CDR3 nucleotides read TGTGCCAGTAGTATAGTTGGGGGCAATCAGCCCCAGCATTTT. Translated: CASSIVGGNQPQHF.

This clonotype was seen repeatedly, ten times or more. The rearrangement links TRBV11-3 to TRBJ2-7; D possibly corresponds to TRBD1 (5 bases). The CDR3 spans 14 residues. V was pared by 4 bases and J by 2 bases, with 12 bases between. Per germline, CDR1 SGHNT and CDR2 YENEEA. The CDR3 region has the DNA TGTGCCAGCAGCTCCCGGACATCCCCCTACGAGCAGTACTTC. It is translated as CASSSRTSPYEQYF.

The rearrangement uses TRBV7-2 and TRBJ1-3, with D unclear. The CDR3 length is 16 residues. V was clipped by 1 base and J by 0 bases, with 10 bases between them. Germline CDR1 and CDR2: SGHTA and FQGNSA. This CDR3 is CASSLVGRSSGNTIYF. The CDR3 DNA reads TGTGCCAGCAGCTTAGTCGGCAGATCCTCTGGAAACACCATATATTTT.

This clonotype was seen ten or more times. V and J are TRBV12-3 or TRBV12-4 and TRBJ1-1; 8 nucleotides line up with TRBD1. Unmatched junction bases numbered 7, after V lost 6 bases and J lost 7 bases. This CDR3 has 13 amino acids. CDR3 sequence (DNA): TGTGCCAGCAGGAACTTCGGACAGGGTGAAGCTTTCTTT. This encodes CASRNFGQGEAFF.

This clonotype occurred a few times. The chain links TRBV29-1 to TRBJ1-2; D is possibly TRBD1 (6 bases). V was shortened by 6 bases and J by 6 bases, with 17 bases between the two germline ends. Germline CDR1 SQVTM, CDR2 ANQGSEA. CDR3 length: 13 amino acids. Here the CDR3 DNA reads TGCAGCGTCTTCCGGGGGGGCGCAAATGGCTACACCTTC. Translating it yields CSVFRGGANGYTF.

This clonotype came up many times. The chain employs TRBV12-3 or TRBV12-4 and TRBJ1-6; 10 bases are shared with TRBD1. Losses at the gene ends were 8 bases for V and 8 bases for J; bases not matched to a gene: 12. There are 16 residues in the CDR3. This CDR3 reads CASATSGTGVYSPLHF. CDR3 nucleotides: TGTGCCAGCGCGACATCCGGGACAGGGGTTTATTCACCCCTCCACTTT.

This clonotype was seen ten or more times. The chain employs TRBV20-1 and TRBJ1-4; no reliable D call. The CDR3 runs to 17 residues. Germline CDR1 and CDR2: DFQATT and SNEGSKA (reference sequence). The germline V and J ends were trimmed by 0 bases and 2 bases, with 16 bases remaining between them. The CDR3 spells CSARDSLIGGTNEKLFF. The CDR3 DNA sequence: TGCAGTGCTAGAGACTCCCTCATAGGAGGGACTAATGAAAAACTGTTTTTT.